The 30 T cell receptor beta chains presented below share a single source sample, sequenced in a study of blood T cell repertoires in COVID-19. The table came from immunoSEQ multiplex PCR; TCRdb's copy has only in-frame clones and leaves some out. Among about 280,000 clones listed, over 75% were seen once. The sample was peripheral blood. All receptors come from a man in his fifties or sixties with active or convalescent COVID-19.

For the CDR3, the DNA is TGTGCCAGCAGCAAAAGACCCCCGGGGAGCTCCTACAATGAGCAGTTCTTC. The encoded protein is CASSKRPPGSSYNEQFF. The chain links TRBV3-1 (or the pseudogene TRBV3-2) to TRBJ2-1, with D perhaps TRBD2 (5 bases). This CDR3 has 17 amino acids. The V end was cut by 5 bases, the J end by 0 bases, with 17 bases between. Looked up from germline, CDR1 is LGHDT and CDR2 is YNNKEL (reference sequence).

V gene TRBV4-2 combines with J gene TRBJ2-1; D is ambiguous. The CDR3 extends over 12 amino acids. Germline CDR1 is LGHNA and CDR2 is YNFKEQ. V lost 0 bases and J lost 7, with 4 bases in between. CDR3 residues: CASSQDLNEQFF. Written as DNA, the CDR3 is TGTGCCAGCAGCCAAGATTTAAATGAGCAGTTCTTC.

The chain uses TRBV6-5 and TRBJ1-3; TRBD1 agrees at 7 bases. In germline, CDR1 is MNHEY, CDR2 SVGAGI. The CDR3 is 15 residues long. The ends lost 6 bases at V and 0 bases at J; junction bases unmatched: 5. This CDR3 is CASRMGQSSGNTIYF. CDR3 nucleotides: TGTGCCAGCAGAATGGGACAGAGCTCTGGAAACACCATATATTTT.

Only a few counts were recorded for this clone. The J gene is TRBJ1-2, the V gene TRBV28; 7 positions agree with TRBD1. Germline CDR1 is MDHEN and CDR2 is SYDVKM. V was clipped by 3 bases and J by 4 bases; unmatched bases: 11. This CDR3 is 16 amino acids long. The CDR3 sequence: CASSLWAGDRSYGYTF. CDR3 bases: TGTGCCAGCAGTTTGTGGGCCGGGGACAGAAGCTATGGCTACACCTTC.

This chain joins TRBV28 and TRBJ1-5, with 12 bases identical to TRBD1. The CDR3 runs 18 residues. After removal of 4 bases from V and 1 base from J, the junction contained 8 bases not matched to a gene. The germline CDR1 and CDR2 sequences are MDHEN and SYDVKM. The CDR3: CASSWRDRGLDSNQPQHF. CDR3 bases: TGTGCCAGCAGTTGGCGGGACAGGGGGCTAGACAGCAATCAGCCCCAGCATTTT.

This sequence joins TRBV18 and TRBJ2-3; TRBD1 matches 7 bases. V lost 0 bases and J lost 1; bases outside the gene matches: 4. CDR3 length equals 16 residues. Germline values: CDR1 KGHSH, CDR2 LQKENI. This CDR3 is CASSPPRGPGTDTQYF. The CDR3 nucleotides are TGTGCCAGCTCACCACCGAGGGGGCCAGGCACAGATACGCAGTATTTT.

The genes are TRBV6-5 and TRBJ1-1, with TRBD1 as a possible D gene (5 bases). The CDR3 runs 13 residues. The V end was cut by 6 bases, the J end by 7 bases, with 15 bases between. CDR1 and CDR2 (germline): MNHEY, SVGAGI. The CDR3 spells CASRPQRRGEAFF. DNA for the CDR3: TGTGCCAGCAGACCCCAGCGGAGGGGTGAAGCTTTCTTT.

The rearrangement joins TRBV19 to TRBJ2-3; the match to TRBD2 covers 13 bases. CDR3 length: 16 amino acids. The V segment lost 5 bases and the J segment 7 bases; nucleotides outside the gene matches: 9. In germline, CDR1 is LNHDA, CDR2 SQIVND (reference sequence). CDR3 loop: CASSPTSGRAANTQYF. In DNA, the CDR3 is TGTGCCAGTAGTCCCACTAGCGGGAGGGCCGCGAATACGCAGTATTTT.

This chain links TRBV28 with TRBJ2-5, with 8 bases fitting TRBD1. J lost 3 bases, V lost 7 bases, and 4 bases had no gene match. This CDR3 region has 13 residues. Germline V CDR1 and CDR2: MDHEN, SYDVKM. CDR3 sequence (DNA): TGTGCCAGCACAGGGACAGGCGAAGAGACCCAGTACTTC. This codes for CASTGTGEETQYF.

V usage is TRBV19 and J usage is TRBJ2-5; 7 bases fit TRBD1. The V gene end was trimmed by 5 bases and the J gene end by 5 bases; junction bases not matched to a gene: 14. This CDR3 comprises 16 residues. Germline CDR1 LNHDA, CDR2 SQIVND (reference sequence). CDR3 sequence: CASSVGLQGYGETQYF. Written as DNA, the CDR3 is TGTGCCAGTAGTGTCGGGTTACAGGGGTATGGGGAGACCCAGTACTTC.

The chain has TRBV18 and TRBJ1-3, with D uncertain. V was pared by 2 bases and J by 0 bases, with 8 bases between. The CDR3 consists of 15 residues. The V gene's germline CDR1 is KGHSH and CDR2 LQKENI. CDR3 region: CASSPDPSSGNTIYF. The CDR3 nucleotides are TGTGCCAGCTCACCAGACCCTAGCTCTGGAAACACCATATATTTT. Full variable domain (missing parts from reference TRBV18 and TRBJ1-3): NAGVMQNPRHLVRRRGQEARLRCSPMKGHSHVYWYRQLPEEGLKFMVYLQKENIIDESGMPKERFSAEFPKEGPSILRIQQVVRGDSAAYFCASSPDPSSGNTIYFGEGSWLTVV.

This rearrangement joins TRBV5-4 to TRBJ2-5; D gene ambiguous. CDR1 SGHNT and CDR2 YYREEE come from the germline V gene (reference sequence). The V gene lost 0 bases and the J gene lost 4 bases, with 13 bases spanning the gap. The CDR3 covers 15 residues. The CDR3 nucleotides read TGTGCCAGCAGCTTGGCCCCGCTAGTGAGAGAGACCCAGTACTTC. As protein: CASSLAPLVRETQYF.

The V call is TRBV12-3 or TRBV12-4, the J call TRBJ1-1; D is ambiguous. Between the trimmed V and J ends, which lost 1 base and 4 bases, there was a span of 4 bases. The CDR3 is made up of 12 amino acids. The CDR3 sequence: CASSLGLTEAFF. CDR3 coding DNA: TGTGCCAGCAGTTTAGGGCTCACTGAAGCTTTCTTT.

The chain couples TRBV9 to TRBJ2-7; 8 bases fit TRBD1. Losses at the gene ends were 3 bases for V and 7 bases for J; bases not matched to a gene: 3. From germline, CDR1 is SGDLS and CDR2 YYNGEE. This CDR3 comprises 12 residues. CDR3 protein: CASSGQGQEQYF. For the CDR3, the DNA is TGTGCCAGCAGCGGACAGGGGCAGGAGCAGTACTTC.

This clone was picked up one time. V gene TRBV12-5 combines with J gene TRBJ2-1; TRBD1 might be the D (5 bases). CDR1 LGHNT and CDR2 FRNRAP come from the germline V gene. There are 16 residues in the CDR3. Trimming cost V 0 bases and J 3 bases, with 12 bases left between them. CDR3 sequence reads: CASGLVQVGLYNEQFF. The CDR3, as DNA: TGTGCTAGTGGTTTGGTACAGGTGGGGCTCTACAATGAGCAGTTCTTC. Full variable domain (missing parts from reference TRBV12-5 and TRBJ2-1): DARVTQTPRHKVTEMGQEVTMRCQPILGHNTVFWYRQTMMQGLELLAYFRNRAPLDDSGMPKDRFSAEMPDATLATLKIQPSEPRDSAVYFCASGLVQVGLYNEQFFGPGTRLTVL.

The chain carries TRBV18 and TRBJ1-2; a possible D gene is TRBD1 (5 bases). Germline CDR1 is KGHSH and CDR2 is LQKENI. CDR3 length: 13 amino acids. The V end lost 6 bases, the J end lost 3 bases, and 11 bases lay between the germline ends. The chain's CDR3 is CASSRGTDYGYTF. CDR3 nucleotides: TGTGCCAGCTCCCGGGGGACTGACTATGGCTACACCTTC.

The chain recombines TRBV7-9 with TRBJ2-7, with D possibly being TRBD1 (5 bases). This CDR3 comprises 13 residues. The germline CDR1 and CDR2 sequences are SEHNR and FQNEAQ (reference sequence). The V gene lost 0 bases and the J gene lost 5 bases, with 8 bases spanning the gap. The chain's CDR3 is CASSLAGPNEQYF. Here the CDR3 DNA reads TGTGCCAGCAGCTTAGCGGGGCCTAACGAGCAGTACTTC.

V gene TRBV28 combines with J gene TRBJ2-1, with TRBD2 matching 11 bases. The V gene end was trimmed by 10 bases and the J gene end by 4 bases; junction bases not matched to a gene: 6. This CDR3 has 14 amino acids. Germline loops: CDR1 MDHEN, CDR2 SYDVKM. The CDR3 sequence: CAIDGTSGYNEQFF. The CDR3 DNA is TGTGCCATCGACGGGACTAGCGGTTACAATGAGCAGTTCTTC.

This chain's CDR3 is CASSLGQEKTQYF. In DNA, the CDR3 is TGTGCCAGCAGTTTAGGCCAGGAAAAGACCCAGTACTTC. The chain uses TRBV28 and TRBJ2-5; the D is unclear. Trimming shortened V by 2 bases and J by 6 bases, and 10 bases separated the two germline ends. This CDR3 contains 13 residues. Per the germline V gene, CDR1 is MDHEN and CDR2 is SYDVKM. Looking up the rest from reference TRBV28 and TRBJ2-5 gives the full variable domain: DVKVTQSSRYLVKRTGEKVFLECVQDMDHENMFWYRQDPGLGLRLIYFSYDVKMKEKGDIPEGYSVSREKKERFSLILESASTNQTSMYLCASSLGQEKTQYFGPGTRLLVL.

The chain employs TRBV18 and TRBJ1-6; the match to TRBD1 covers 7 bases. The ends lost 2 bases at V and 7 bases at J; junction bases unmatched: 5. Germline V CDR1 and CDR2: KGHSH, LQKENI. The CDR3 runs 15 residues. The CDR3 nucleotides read TGTGCCAGCTCACCAGCCGACAGGGAGAATTCACCCCTCCACTTT. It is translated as CASSPADRENSPLHF.

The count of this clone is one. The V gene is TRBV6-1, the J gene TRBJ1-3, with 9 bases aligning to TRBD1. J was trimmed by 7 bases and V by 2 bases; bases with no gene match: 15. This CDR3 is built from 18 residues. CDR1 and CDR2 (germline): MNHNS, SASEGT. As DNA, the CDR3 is TGTGCCAGCAGTGAACAACCACCCGGACAGGGGAGCAGGAACACCATATATTTT. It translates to CASSEQPPGQGSRNTIYF.

The CDR3 coding sequence is TGTGCCACCTTCAGACAGGGTGTAGATTCCGGGGAGCTGTTTTTT. Its protein is CATFRQGVDSGELFF. V is TRBV15 and J is TRBJ2-2; 7 nucleotides align to TRBD1. CDR1 and CDR2 (germline): LNHNV, YYDKDF (reference sequence). J lost 6 bases, V lost 8 bases, and 12 bases had no gene match. The length of the CDR3 is 15 residues.

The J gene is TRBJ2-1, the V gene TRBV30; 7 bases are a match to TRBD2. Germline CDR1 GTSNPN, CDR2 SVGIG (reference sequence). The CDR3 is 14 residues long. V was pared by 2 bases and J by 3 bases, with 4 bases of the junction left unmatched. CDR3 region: CAWSKGGSYNEQFF. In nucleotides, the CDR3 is TGTGCCTGGAGTAAGGGCGGGAGCTACAATGAGCAGTTCTTC.

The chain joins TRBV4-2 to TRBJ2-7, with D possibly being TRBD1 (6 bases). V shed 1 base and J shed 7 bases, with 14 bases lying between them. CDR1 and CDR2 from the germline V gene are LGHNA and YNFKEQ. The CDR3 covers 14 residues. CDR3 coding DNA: TGTGCCAGCAGCCAAGGGGGAGTGAGGGGGGAGCAGTACTTC. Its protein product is CASSQGGVRGEQYF.

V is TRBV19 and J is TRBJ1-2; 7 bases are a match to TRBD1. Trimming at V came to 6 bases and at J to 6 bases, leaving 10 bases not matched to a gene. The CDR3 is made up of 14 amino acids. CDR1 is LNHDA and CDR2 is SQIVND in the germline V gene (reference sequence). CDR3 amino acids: CASRRQGGIDGYTF. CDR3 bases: TGTGCCAGTAGGAGACAGGGTGGAATCGATGGCTACACCTTC.

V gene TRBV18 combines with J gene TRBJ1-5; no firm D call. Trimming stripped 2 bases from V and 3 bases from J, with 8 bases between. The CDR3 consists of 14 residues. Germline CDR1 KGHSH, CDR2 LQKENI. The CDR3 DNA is TGTGCCAGCTCACCAGCAGGCCACAATCAGCCCCAGCATTTT. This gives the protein CASSPAGHNQPQHF.

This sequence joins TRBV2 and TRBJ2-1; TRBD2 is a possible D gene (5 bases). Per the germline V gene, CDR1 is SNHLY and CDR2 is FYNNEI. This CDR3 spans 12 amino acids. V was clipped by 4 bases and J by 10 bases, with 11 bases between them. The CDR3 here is CASSVEGIEQFF. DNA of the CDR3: TGTGCCAGCAGTGTAGAGGGTATAGAGCAGTTCTTC.

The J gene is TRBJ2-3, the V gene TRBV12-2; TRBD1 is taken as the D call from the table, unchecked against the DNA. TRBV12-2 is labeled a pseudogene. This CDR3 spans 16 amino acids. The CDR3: CASRLSPRDRGNTQYF. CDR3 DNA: TGTGCAAGTCGCTTGTCCCCCCGGGACAGGGGGAATACGCAGTATTTT.

The CDR3 DNA is TGTGCCAGCTCACCGCAGGGGGCCATCGTAGAGACCCAGTACTTC. Translated: CASSPQGAIVETQYF. The rearrangement joins TRBV18 to TRBJ2-5, with TRBD1 matching over 8 bases. The CDR3 totals 15 residues. The ends lost 3 bases at V and 4 bases at J; junction bases unmatched: 7. Per the germline V gene, CDR1 is KGHSH and CDR2 is LQKENI.

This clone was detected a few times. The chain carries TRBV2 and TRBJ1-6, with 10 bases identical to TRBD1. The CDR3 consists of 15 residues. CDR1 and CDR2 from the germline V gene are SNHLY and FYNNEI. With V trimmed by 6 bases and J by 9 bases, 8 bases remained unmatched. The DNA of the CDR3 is TGTGCCAGCAGCGCAACGGGACAGGGGATTTCACCCCTCCACTTT. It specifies CASSATGQGISPLHF.